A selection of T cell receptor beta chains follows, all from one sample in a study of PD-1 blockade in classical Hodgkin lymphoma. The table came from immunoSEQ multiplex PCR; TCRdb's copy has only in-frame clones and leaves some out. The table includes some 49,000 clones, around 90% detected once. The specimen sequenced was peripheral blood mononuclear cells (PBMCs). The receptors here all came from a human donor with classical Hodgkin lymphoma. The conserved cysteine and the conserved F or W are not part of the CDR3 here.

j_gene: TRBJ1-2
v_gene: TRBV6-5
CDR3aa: ASQTGYNYGYT

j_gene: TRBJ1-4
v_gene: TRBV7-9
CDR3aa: ASPDRTNEKLF

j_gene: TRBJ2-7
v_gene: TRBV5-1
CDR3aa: ASSLARVDKSYEQY

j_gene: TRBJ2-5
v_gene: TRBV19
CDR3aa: ASTFSGRGETQY

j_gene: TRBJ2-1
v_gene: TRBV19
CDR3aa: ASSIGNEQF

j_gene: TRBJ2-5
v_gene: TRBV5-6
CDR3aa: ASSLRDTPQY

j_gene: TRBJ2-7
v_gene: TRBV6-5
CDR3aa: ASRRQGADEQY

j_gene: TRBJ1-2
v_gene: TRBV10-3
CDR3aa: AISDPGLPGVGGYT

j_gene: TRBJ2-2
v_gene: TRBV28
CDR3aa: ASIPLARTGELF

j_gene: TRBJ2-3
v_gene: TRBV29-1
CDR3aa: SVDNPRRDTQY

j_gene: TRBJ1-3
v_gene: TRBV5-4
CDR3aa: ASSLGGQSDTIY

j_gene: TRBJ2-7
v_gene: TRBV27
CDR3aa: ASSLSTSGTSYEQY

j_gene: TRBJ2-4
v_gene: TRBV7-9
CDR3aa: ANTGLGY

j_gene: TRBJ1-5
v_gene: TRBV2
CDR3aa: ASTGTGNQPQH

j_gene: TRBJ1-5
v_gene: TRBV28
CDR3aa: ASRGEGGGNQPQH

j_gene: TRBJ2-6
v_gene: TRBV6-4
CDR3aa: ASSDGPSTGANVLT

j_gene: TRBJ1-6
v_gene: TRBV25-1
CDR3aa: ASKVCRAASFNSPLH

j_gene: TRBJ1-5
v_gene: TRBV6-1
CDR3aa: ASTPGQYNQPQH

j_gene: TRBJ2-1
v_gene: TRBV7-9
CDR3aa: ASSYNEQF

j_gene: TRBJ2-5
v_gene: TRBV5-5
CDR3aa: ASSLLSLGGETQY

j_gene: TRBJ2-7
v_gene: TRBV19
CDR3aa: ASSGVGAETYEQY

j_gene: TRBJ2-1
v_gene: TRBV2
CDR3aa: ASRPTGGDEQF

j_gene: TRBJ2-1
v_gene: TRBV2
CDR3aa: ASSEGVAYEF

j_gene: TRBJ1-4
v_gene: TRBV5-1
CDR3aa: ASSLVGGADATNEKLF

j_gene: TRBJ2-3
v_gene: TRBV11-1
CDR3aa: ASDDYTDTQY

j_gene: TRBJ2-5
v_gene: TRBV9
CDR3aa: ASSSRLGKETQY

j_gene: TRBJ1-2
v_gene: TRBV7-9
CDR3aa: ASSLARGASGYGYT

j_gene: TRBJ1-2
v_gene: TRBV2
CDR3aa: ASSDQGRGFGYT

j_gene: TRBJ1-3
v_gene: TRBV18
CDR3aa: ASSSGTAGNTIY

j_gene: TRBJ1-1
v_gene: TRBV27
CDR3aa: ASSSRPRTEAF

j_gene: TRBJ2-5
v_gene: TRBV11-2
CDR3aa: ASSFGLAGNQETQY

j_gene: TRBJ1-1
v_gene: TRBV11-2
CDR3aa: ASSPPDSNTEAF

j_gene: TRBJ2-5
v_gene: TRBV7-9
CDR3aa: ASSQPPEGTQY

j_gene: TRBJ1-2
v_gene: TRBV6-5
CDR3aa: ATGGQSTANYGYT